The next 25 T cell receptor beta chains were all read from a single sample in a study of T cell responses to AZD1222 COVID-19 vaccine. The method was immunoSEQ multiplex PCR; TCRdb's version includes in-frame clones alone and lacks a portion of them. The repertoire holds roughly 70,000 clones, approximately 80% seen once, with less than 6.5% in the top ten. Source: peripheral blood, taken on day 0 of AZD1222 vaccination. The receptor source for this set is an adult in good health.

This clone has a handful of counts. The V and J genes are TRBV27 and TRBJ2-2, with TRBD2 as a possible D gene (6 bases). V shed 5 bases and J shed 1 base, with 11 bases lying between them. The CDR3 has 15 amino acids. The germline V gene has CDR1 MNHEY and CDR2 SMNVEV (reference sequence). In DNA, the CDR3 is TGTGCCAGCAGTCCCCGGGGGATGAACACCGGGGAGCTGTTTTTT. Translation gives CASSPRGMNTGELFF.

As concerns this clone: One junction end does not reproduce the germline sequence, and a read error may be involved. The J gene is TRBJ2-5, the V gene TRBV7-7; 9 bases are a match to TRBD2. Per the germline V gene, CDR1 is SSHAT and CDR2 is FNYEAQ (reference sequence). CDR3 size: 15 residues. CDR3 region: CASSPRLAGVETQYF. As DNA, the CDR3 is TGTGCTAGCAGCCCCCGTTTAGCGGGGGTAGAGACCCAGTACTTC.

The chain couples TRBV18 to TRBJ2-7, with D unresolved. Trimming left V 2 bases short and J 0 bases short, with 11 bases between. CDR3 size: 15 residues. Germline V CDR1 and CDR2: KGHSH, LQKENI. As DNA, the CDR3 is TGTGCCAGCTCACCAGCATCTCATTCCTCCTACGAGCAGTACTTC. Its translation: CASSPASHSSYEQYF.

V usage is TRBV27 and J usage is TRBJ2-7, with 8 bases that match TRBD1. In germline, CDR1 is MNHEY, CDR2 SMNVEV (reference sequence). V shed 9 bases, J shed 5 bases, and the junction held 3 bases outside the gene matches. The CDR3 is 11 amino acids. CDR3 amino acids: CASGQGDEQYF. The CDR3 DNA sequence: TGTGCCAGTGGACAGGGAGACGAGCAGTACTTC.

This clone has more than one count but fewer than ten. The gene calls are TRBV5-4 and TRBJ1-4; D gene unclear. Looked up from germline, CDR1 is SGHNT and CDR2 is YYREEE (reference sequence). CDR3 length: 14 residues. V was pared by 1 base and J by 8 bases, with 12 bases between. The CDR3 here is CASSLSQTPEKLFF. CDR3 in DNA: TGTGCCAGCAGCTTGAGCCAAACCCCCGAAAAACTGTTTTTT.

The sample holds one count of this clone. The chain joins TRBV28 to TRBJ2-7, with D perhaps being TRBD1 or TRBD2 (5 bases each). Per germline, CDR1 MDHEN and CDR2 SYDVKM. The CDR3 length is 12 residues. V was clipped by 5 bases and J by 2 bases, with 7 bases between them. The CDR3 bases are TGTGCCAGCAGTGGGGACGCCTACGAGCAGTACTTC. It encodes CASSGDAYEQYF.

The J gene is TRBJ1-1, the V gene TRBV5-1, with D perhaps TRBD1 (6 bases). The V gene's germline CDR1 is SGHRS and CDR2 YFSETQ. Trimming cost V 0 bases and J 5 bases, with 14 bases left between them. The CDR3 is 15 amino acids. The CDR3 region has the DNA TGCGCCAGCAGCTTGGGCGGGACACGAGTGACTGAAGCTTTCTTT. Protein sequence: CASSLGGTRVTEAFF.

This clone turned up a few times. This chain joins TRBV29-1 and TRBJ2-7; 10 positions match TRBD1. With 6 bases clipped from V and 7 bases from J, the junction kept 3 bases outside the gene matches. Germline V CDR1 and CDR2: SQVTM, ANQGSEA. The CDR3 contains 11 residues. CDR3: CSVRQGAEQYF. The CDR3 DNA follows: TGCAGCGTCCGACAGGGGGCTGAGCAGTACTTC.

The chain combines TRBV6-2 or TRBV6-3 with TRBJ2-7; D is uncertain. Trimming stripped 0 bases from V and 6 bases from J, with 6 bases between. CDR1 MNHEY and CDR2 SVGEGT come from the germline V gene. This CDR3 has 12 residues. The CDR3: CASSYSPPEQYF. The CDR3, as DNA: TGTGCCAGCAGTTACTCGCCCCCCGAGCAGTACTTC.

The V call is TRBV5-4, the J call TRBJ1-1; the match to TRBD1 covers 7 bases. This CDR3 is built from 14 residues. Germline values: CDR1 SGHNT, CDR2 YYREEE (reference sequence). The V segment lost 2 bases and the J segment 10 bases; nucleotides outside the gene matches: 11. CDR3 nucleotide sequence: TGTGCCAGCAGCTTAGTGGGACAGCTCGAGGGAGCTTTCTTT. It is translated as CASSLVGQLEGAFF.

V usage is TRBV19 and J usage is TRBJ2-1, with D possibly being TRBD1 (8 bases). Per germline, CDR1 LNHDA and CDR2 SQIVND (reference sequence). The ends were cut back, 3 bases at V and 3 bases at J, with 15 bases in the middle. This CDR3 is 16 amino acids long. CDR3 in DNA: TGTGCCAGTAGTATTCGGACAGGGAGGGACTACAATGAGCAGTTCTTC. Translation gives CASSIRTGRDYNEQFF.

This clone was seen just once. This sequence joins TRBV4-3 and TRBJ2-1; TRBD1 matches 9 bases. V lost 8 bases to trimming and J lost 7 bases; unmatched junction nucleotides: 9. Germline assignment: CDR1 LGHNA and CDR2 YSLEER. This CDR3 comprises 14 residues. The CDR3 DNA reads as TGCGCCAGCGGGACCGGGACAGGGACAAATGAGCAGTTCTTC. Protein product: CASGTGTGTNEQFF.

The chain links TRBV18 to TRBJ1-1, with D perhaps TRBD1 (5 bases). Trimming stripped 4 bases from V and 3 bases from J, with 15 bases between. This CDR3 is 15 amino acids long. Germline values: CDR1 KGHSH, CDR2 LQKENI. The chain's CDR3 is CASSLRGRGDTEAFF. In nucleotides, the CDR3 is TGTGCCAGCTCACTAAGGGGAAGGGGAGACACTGAAGCTTTCTTT.

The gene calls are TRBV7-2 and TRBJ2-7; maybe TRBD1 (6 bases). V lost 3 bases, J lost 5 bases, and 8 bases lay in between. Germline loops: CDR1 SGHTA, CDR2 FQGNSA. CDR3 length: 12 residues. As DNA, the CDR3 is TGTGCCAGCAGCTTCAGGGGCGACGAGCAGTACTTC. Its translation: CASSFRGDEQYF.

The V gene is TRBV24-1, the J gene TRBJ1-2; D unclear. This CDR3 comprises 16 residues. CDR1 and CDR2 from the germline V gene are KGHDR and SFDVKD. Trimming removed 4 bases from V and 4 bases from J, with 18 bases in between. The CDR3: CATSDPTSGEGYGYTF. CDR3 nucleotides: TGTGCCACCAGTGACCCGACTTCCGGGGAGGGCTATGGCTACACCTTC.

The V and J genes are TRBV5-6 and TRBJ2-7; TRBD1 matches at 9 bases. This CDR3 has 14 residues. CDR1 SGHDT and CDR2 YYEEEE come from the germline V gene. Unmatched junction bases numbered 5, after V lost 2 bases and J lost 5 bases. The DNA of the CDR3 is TGTGCCAGCAGCTTTACCGGGACAGGGAACGAGCAGTACTTC. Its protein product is CASSFTGTGNEQYF. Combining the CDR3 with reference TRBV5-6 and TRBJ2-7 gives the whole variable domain DAGVTQSPTHLIKTRGQQVTLRCSPKSGHDTVSWYQQALGQGPQFIFQYYEEEERQRGNFPDRFSGHQFPNYSSELNVNALLLGDSALYLCASSFTGTGNEQYFGPGTRLTVT.

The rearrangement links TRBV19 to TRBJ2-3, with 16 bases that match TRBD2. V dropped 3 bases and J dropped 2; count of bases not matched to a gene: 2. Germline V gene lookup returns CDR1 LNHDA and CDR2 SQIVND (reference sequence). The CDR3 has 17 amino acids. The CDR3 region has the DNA TGTGCCAGTAGTATGGGACTAGCGGGGGGGTACACAGATACGCAGTATTTT. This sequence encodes CASSMGLAGGYTDTQYF.

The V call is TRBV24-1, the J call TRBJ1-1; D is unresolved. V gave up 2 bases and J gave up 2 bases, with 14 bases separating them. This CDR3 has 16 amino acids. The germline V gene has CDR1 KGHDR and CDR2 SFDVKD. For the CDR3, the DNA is TGTGCCACCAGTGATTCCCGGCGGGGAGTAAACACTGAAGCTTTCTTT. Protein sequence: CATSDSRRGVNTEAFF.

CDR3 coding DNA: TGTGCCAGTAGTATTATGTCGGGGGATCACGAGCAGTACTTC. Its protein is CASSIMSGDHEQYF. This chain joins TRBV19 and TRBJ2-7; D is perhaps TRBD2 (6 bases). Per germline, CDR1 LNHDA and CDR2 SQIVND (reference sequence). This CDR3 is 14 amino acids long. Trimming removed 3 bases at V and 5 bases at J, with 14 bases between.

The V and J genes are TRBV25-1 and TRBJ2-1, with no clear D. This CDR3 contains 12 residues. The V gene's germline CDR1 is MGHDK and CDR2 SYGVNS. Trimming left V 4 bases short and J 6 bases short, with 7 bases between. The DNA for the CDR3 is TGTGCCAGCAGTGGGGGATTCAATGAGCAGTTCTTC. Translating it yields CASSGGFNEQFF.

Written as DNA, the CDR3 is TGTGCCAGCAGCCTTGAGGGACAGAATAATCAGCCCCAGCATTTT. This gives the protein CASSLEGQNNQPQHF. The chain carries TRBV6-5 and TRBJ1-5; 7 bases are shared with TRBD1. V lost 6 bases, J lost 4 bases, and 9 bases stayed unmatched. CDR3 length equals 15 residues. CDR1 and CDR2 (germline): MNHEY, SVGAGI.

CDR3 coding DNA: TGTGCCAGCAGTTTATTTTTGGACTCTGCTAGCACAGATACGCAGTATTTT. As protein: CASSLFLDSASTDTQYF. The V call is TRBV28, the J call TRBJ2-3, with D maybe TRBD2 (5 bases). The V end lost 1 base, the J end lost 0 bases, and 14 bases lay between the germline ends. This CDR3 is built from 17 residues. Germline V gene data show CDR1 as MDHEN and CDR2 as SYDVKM.

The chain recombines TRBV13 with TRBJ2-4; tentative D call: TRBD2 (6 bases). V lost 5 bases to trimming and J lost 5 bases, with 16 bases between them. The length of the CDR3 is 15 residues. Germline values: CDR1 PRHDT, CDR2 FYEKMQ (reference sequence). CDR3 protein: CASSRLGRSENIQYF. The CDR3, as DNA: TGTGCCAGCAGCCGCTTAGGGAGGTCCGAAAACATTCAGTACTTC.

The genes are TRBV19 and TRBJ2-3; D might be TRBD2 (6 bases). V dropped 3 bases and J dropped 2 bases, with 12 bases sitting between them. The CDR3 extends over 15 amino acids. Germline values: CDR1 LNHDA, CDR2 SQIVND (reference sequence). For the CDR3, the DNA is TGTGCCAGTAGTATGAAGGCGGGGTTCACAGATACGCAGTATTTT. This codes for CASSMKAGFTDTQYF.

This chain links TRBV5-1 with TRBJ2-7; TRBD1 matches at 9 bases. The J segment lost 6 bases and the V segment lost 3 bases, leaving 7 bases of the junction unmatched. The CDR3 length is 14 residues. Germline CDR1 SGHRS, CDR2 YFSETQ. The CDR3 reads CASSYRDRVGEQYF. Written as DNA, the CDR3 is TGCGCCAGCAGCTACCGGGACAGGGTAGGCGAGCAGTACTTC.